Shown below are 9 T cell receptor beta chains from a single sample sequenced in a study of OX40 agonist ivuxolimab in advanced cancers. Library preparation employed the immunoSEQ multiplex PCR assay. The table comes from immuneACCESS by way of TCRdb, which keeps in-frame sequences with V and J called. Part of the clones is missing from these tables; in studies checked, under half for an unresolved V gene and the rest for unknown reasons. This sample has 43,000 or so clones in its table, and roughly three quarters of those were observed once. The ten largest clones add up to about 2.4% of the sample. The source material was CD4+ or CD8+ T cells sorted from blood, sampled in a trial of the OX40 agonist ivuxolimab. The receptors shown here come from an adult with an advanced solid tumor such as melanoma, head and neck, liver or kidney cancer.

In regard to this clone: Other nucleotide sequences from this sample produce the same CDR3. The V call is TRBV2, the J call TRBJ1-5, with unresolved D. With 2 bases removed from V and 4 bases from J, the gap between germline ends came to 3 bases. The CDR3 runs 12 residues. The germline V gene encodes CDR1 SNHLY and CDR2 FYNNEI. CDR3: CASSEPNQPQHF. The CDR3 nucleotides are TGTGCCAGCAGTGAACCGAATCAGCCCCAGCATTTT. Supplemented by reference TRBV2 and TRBJ1-5, the full variable domain reads EPEVTQTPSHQVTQMGQEVILRCVPISNHLYFYWYRQILGQKVEFLVSFYNNEISEKSEIFDDQFSVERPDGSNFTLKIRSTKLEDSAMYFCASSEPNQPQHFGDGTRLSIL.

Here the CDR3 DNA reads TGTGCCAGCAAACTTGACGGACGGTCTAATGAAAAACTGTTTTTT. Its protein is CASKLDGRSNEKLFF. V is TRBV6-5 and J is TRBJ1-4, with D unclear. Germline lookup yields CDR1 MNHEY and CDR2 SVGAGI. The CDR3 loop spans 15 amino acids. The V end was cut by 7 bases, the J end by 3 bases, with 15 bases between.

The CDR3 loop is CASSARGQGAGYGYTF. As DNA, the CDR3 is TGTGCCAGCAGTGCACGTGGACAGGGGGCAGGCTATGGCTACACCTTC. V and J are TRBV6-1 and TRBJ1-2; 11 bases fit TRBD1. V shed 4 bases, J shed 4 bases, and the junction held 8 bases outside the gene matches. Germline CDR1 MNHNS, CDR2 SASEGT. This CDR3 has 16 amino acids.

This chain joins TRBV28 and TRBJ2-7, with a possible D match to TRBD1 (6 bases). This CDR3 has 13 amino acids. The V end was cut by 6 bases, the J end by 1 base, with 10 bases between. Germline-derived CDR1 and CDR2 are MDHEN and SYDVKM. The CDR3 is CASRSGQSYEQYF. Here the CDR3 DNA reads TGTGCCAGCAGATCAGGACAGTCCTACGAGCAGTACTTC.

The chain couples TRBV7-2 to TRBJ2-5; D gene uncertain. The V gene's germline CDR1 is SGHTA and CDR2 FQGNSA. V was pared by 2 bases and J by 5 bases, with 15 bases between. This CDR3 is 15 amino acids long. CDR3 sequence: CASSLTGFPRETQYF. DNA of the CDR3: TGTGCCAGCAGCTTAACCGGGTTTCCGCGGGAGACCCAGTACTTC.

This clone appeared once. The junction and the germline gene differ at one end; a read error may be behind it. The rearrangement joins TRBV25-1 to TRBJ2-3, with D uncertain. The length of the CDR3 is 11 residues. CDR1 is MGHDK, CDR2 SYGVNS, per germline. The CDR3 sequence is CASSELTPLIF. CDR3 sequence (DNA): TGTGCCAGCAGTGAATTAACCCCCCTGATCTTT. Supplemented by reference TRBV25-1 and TRBJ2-3, the full variable domain reads EADIYQTPRYLVIGTGKKITLECSQTMGHDKMYWYQQDPGMELHLIHYSYGVNSTEKGDLSSESTVSRIRTEHFPLTLESARPSHTSQYLCASSELTPLIFGPGTRLTVL.

The genes are TRBV29-1 and TRBJ2-2; TRBD2 matches at 12 bases. The junction had 6 bases not matched to a gene; V was cut back by 4 bases and J by 6 bases. Germline V lookup: CDR1 SQVTM, CDR2 ANQGSEA. There are 15 residues in the CDR3. CDR3 coding DNA: TGCAGCGTTGTATCTTCTAGCGGGAGGGCCGGGGAGCTGTTTTTT. Encoded protein: CSVVSSSGRAGELFF.

The CDR3 loop is CASSGGQGGTGANVLTF. The CDR3 DNA reads TGCGCCAGCAGCGGGGGACAGGGAGGCACTGGGGCCAACGTCCTGACTTTC. The chain carries TRBV5-1 and TRBJ2-6; 9 positions match TRBD1. Germline-derived CDR1 and CDR2 are SGHRS and YFSETQ. The CDR3 runs to 17 residues. J lost 2 bases, V lost 4 bases, and 7 bases had no gene match.

This chain links TRBV28 with TRBJ2-5; no clear D. Looked up from germline, CDR1 is MDHEN and CDR2 is SYDVKM. This CDR3 is 16 amino acids long. Deletions cut 1 base from V and 9 bases from J, with 21 bases between. The CDR3 is CASSLYGVFSNAAQYF. Written as DNA, the CDR3 is TGTGCCAGCAGTTTATATGGCGTCTTCTCGAACGCGGCCCAGTACTTC. Looking up the rest from reference TRBV28 and TRBJ2-5 gives the full variable domain: DVKVTQSSRYLVKRTGEKVFLECVQDMDHENMFWYRQDPGLGLRLIYFSYDVKMKEKGDIPEGYSVSREKKERFSLILESASTNQTSMYLCASSLYGVFSNAAQYFGPGTRLLVL.